This T cell receptor beta chain appears in the sequencing data of a study of CD8 T cells in ankylosing spondylitis. Findings and limits, study-wide: A subset of motif variants has previously been described in the synovial fluid and blood of reactive arthritis. Significantly higher representation of disease-linked clones was reported for matched ankylosing spondylitis synovial fluid.

The CDR3 consists of 16 residues. V lost 4 bases, J lost 4 bases, and 7 bases stayed unmatched. Germline V lookup: CDR1 MNHEY, CDR2 SVGAGI. This clonotype has a handful of counts. Antigen unknown. TCRdb independently ran MiXCR on the 5' RACE reads; one entry per CDR3 protein. Seen here are about 170,000 distinct CDR3 sequences, approximately 20% observed once, and the top ten hold 7.8%. The source of this sequence is a male donor with ankylosing spondylitis or in good health (not recorded which). This chain uses TRBV6-5 with TRBJ1-2; 12 bases fit TRBD1. Sample: blood, either unsorted or a sorted T cell fraction (not recorded which). CDR3 sequence: CASSLGQGAEIYGYTF. CDR3 bases: TGTGCCAGCAGTTTGGGACAGGGGGCCGAGATCTATGGCTACACCTTC.